The 9 T cell receptor beta chains presented below share a single source sample, sequenced in a study of blood T cells in healthy people across ages. It was with a sample-barcoded 5' primer and a J-beta primer mix that a second PCR of about 6 to 12 cycles was run. Via MiXCR, TCRdb re-called the 5' RACE reads, giving one row per CDR3 protein. The table lists around 710,000 distinct CDR3 sequences, roughly two fifths of them singletons. The specimen sequenced was blood. Source of these receptors: a woman aged 55-70 years in good health.

This clonotype was counted only a few times. The genes are TRBV18 and TRBJ2-5; possible D gene TRBD2, 5 bases. Germline V lookup: CDR1 KGHSH, CDR2 LQKENI. V lost 3 bases to trimming and J lost 11 bases, with 16 bases between them. CDR3 length equals 13 residues. The CDR3 loop reads CASSPTGNNEQYF. CDR3 sequence (DNA): TGTGCCAGCTCACCCACGGGAAACAATGAGCAGTACTTC.

This clonotype is a singleton in its sample. The chain employs TRBV27 and TRBJ2-4, with 9 bases lining up with TRBD1. The J call may be mistaken, given a closer DNA end match to TRBJ2-7. From germline, CDR1 is MNHEY and CDR2 SMNVEV (reference sequence). The CDR3 extends over 15 amino acids. The CDR3 protein is CASSLWGQGPYEQYF. The DNA of the CDR3 is TGTGCCAGCTCTCTTTGGGGACAGGGTCCCTACGAGCAGTACTTC.

CDR3: CASRPSGGVTDTQYF. The CDR3 bases are TGTGCCAGCAGGCCCTCGGGAGGGGTCACAGATACGCAGTATTTT. The chain carries TRBV27 and TRBJ2-3, with TRBD2 identical over 8 bases. Germline V gene data show CDR1 as MNHEY and CDR2 as SMNVEV (reference sequence). The CDR3 runs to 15 residues. V was pared by 6 bases and J by 2 bases, with 7 bases of the junction left unmatched.

This clonotype occurred a few times. V usage is TRBV20-1 and J usage is TRBJ2-5, with 7 bases aligning to TRBD1. Near its end, the DNA agrees better with TRBJ2-7, so the J call may be wrong. Germline CDR1 DFQATT, CDR2 SNEGSKA (reference sequence). The length of the CDR3 is 13 residues. The CDR3 region has the DNA TGCAGTGCTCTAGACAGGGCCCCGTACGAGCAGTACTTC. Its translation: CSALDRAPYEQYF.

The chain links TRBV13 to TRBJ2-1, with 8 bases matching TRBD2. The germline V gene has CDR1 PRHDT and CDR2 FYEKMQ (reference sequence). The CDR3 spans 19 residues. V lost 2 bases and J lost 0; bases outside the gene matches: 12. CDR3 DNA: TGTGCCAGCAGCTTATCTGATGGGGCGGGGGGATACTCCTACAATGAGCAGTTCTTC. Amino acid sequence: CASSLSDGAGGYSYNEQFF.

This clonotype was found a few times. V is TRBV7-8 and J is TRBJ2-5, with 10 bases fitting TRBD1. The V and J ends lost 5 bases and 2 bases, in that order; junction bases with no gene match: 11. The germline CDR1 and CDR2 sequences are SGHVS and FQNEAQ. This CDR3 spans 17 amino acids. The CDR3 DNA reads TGTGCCAGCAGCCCGGGACAGGGGACCTTTATACAAGAGACCCAGTACTTC. This encodes CASSPGQGTFIQETQYF.

This clonotype has more than one count but fewer than ten. The chain carries TRBV28 and TRBJ2-6; D may correspond to TRBD1 or TRBD2 (6 bases each). V shed 4 bases and J shed 2 bases, with 12 bases lying between them. Germline assignment: CDR1 MDHEN and CDR2 SYDVKM. The CDR3 is 16 amino acids. The CDR3 region has the DNA TGTGCCAGCAGTTCGGGGGCATCAGCTGGGGCCAACGTCCTGACTTTC. Translated, it gives CASSSGASAGANVLTF.

The rearrangement joins TRBV29-1 to TRBJ2-5; D possibly corresponds to TRBD2 (6 bases). The CDR3 is 13 residues long. Germline loops: CDR1 SQVTM, CDR2 ANQGSEA. CDR3 in DNA: TGCATCATCGGAGGGTTTCACCAAGAGACCCAGTACTTC. It translates to CIIGGFHQETQYF.

This rearrangement joins TRBV12-3 or TRBV12-4 to TRBJ1-1; no definite D call. V was trimmed by 5 bases and J by 10 bases, leaving 14 bases between them. This CDR3 spans 12 amino acids. CDR3 amino acids: CASSAREPGAFF. The CDR3 DNA follows: TGTGCCAGCAGTGCCCGGGAGCCAGGAGCTTTCTTT.